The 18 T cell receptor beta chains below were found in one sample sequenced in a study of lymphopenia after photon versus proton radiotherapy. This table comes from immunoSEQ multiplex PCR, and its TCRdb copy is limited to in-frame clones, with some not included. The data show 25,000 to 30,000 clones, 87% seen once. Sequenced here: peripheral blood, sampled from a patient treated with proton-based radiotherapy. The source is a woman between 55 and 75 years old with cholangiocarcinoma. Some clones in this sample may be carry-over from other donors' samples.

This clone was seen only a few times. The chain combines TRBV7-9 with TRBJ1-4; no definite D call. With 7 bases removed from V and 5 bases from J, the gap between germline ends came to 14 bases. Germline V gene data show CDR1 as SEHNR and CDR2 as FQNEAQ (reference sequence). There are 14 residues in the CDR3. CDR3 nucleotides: TGTGCCAGCACCACCCGCGGCAGAAATGAAAAACTGTTTTTT. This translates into CASTTRGRNEKLFF.

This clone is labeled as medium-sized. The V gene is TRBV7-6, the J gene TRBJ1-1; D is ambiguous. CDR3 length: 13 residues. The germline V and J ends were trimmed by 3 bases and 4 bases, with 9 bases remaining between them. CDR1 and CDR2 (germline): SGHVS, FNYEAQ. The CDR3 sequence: CASSLSHGTEAFF. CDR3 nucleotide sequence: TGTGCCAGCAGCTTGAGTCACGGCACTGAAGCTTTCTTT. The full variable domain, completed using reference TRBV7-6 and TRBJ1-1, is GAGVSQSPRYKVTKRGQDVALRCDPISGHVSLYWYRQALGQGPEFLTYFNYEAQQDKSGLPNDRFSAERPEGSISTLTIQRTEQRDSAMYRCASSLSHGTEAFFGQGTRLTVV.

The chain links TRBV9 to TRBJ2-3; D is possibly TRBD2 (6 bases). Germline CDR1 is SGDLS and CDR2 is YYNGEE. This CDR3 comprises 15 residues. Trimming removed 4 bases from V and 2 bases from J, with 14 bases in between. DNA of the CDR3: TGTGCCAGCAGCCCCCGGGGGTACTCCACAGATACGCAGTATTTT. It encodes CASSPRGYSTDTQYF.

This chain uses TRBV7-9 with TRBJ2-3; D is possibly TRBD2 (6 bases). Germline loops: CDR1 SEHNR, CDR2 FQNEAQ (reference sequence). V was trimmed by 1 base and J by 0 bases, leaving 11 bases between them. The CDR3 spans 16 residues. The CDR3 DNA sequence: TGTGCCAGCAGCTTAGGCGGGGCTACTAGCACAGATACGCAGTATTTT. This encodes CASSLGGATSTDTQYF.

The CDR3 protein is CASSVLGGSTTDTQYF. The CDR3 DNA reads TGTGCCAGCAGCGTTCTCGGCGGGAGTACTACAGATACGCAGTATTTT. This chain joins TRBV9 and TRBJ2-3; 7 nucleotides match TRBD2. Trimming at V came to 2 bases and at J to 3 bases, leaving 9 bases not matched to a gene. Per germline, CDR1 SGDLS and CDR2 YYNGEE. The CDR3 has 16 residues.

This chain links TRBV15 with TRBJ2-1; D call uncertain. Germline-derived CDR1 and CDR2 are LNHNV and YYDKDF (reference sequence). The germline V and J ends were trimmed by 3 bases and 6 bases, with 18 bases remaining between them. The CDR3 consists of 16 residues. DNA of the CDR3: TGTGCCACCAGCAGGGATCGGTCCCTTTTTTCCAATGAGCAGTTCTTC. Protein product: CATSRDRSLFSNEQFF.

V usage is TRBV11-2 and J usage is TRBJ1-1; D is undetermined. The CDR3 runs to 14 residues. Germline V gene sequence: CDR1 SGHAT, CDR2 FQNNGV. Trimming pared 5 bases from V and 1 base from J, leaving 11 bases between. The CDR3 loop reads CASSHESSNTEAFF. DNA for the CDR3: TGTGCCAGCAGCCATGAGAGTTCGAACACTGAAGCTTTCTTT.

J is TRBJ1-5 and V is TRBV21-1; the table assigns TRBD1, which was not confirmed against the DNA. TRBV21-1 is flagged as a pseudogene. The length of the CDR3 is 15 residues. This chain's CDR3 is CATPRDRGLHQPQHF. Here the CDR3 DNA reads TGTGCCACCCCGAGGGACAGGGGGCTTCATCAGCCCCAGCATTTT.

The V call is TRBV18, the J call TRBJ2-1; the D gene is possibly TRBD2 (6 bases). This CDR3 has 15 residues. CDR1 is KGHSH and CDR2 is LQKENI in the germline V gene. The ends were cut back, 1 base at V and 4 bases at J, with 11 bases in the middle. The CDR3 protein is CASSPLLGLYNEQFF. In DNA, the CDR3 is TGTGCCAGCTCACCACTGTTGGGACTGTACAATGAGCAGTTCTTC.

CDR3 sequence reads: CASSLIGTSSYNEQFF. The CDR3 DNA follows: TGTGCCAGCAGTTTAATCGGGACCAGCTCCTACAATGAGCAGTTCTTC. The chain is built from TRBV27 and TRBJ2-1; D assignment may be TRBD1 or TRBD2 (5 bases each). The CDR3 extends over 16 amino acids. Trimming left V 2 bases short and J 0 bases short, with 11 bases between. The V gene's germline CDR1 is MNHEY and CDR2 SMNVEV (reference sequence).

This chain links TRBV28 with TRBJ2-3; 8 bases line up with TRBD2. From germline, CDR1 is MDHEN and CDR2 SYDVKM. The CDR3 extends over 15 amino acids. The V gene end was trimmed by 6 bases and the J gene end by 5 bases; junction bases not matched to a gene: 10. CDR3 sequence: CASRATAGAGDTQYF. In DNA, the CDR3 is TGTGCCAGCAGGGCCACAGCGGGAGCGGGAGATACGCAGTATTTT.

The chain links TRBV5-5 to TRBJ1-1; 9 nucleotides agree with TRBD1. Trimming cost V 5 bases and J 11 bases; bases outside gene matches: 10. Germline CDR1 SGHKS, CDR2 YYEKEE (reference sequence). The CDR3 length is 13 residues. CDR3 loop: CASRLADRGSAFF. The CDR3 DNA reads TGTGCCAGCAGGCTTGCGGACAGGGGATCGGCTTTCTTT. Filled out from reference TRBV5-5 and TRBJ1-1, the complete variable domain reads DAGVTQSPTHLIKTRGQQVTLRCSPISGHKSVSWYQQVLGQGPQFIFQYYEKEERGRGNFPDRFSARQFPNYSSELNVNALLLGDSALYLCASRLADRGSAFFGQGTRLTVV.

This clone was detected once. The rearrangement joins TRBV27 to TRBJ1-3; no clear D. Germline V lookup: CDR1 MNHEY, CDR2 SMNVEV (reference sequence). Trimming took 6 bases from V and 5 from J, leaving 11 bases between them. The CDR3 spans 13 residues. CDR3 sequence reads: CASRGFSRNTIYF. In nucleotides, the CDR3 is TGTGCCAGCAGAGGGTTCAGCCGAAACACCATATATTTT.

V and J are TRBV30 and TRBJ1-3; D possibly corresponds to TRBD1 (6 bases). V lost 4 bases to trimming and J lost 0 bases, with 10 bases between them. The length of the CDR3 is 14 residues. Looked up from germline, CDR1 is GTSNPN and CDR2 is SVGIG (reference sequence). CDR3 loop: CAWKTGFSGNTIYF. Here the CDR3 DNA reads TGTGCCTGGAAAACAGGGTTCTCTGGAAACACCATATATTTT.

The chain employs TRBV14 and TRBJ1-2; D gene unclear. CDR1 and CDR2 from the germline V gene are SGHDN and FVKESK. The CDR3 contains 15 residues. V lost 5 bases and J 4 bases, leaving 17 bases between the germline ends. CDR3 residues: CASSKISGSRYGYTF. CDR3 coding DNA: TGTGCCAGCAGCAAAATTTCCGGGTCTCGCTATGGCTACACCTTC.

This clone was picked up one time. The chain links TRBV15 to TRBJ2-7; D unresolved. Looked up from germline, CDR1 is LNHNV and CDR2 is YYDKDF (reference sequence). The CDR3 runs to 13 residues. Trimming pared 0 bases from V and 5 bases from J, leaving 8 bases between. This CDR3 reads CATSRDLSDEQYF. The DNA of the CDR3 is TGTGCCACCAGCAGAGATTTATCGGACGAGCAGTACTTC.

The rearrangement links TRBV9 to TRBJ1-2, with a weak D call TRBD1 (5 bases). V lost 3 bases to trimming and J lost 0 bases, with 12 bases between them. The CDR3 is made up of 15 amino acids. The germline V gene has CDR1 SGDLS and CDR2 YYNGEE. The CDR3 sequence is CASSEGTLTNYGYTF. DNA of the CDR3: TGTGCCAGCAGCGAAGGGACCCTTACTAACTATGGCTACACCTTC.

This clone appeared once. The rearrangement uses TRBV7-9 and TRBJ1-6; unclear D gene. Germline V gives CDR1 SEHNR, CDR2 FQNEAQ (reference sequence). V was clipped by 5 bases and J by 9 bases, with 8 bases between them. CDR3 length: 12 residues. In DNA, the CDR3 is TGTGCCAGCAGCCGGCCTTCTTCACCCCTCCACTTT. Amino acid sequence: CASSRPSSPLHF. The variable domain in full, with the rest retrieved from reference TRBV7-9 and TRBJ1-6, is DTGVSQNPRHKITKRGQNVTFRCDPISEHNRLYWYRQTLGQGPEFLTYFQNEAQLEKSRLLSDRFSAERPKGSFSTLEIQRTEQGDSAMYLCASSRPSSPLHFGNGTRLTVT.